Each of the 31 T cell receptor beta chains below was sequenced from the same sample in a study of regulatory T cells in long-lasting Graves disease. Time point of the sample: newly diagnosed GD, antithyroid drugs for less than 3 months. Generation of the TCR library employed RNA extracted from PBMCs. Relying on iRepertoire HTBI primers and Arm-PCR of CDR3 regions, the team built TCR beta libraries. TCRdb reprocessed the multiplex PCR reads via MiXCR and lists one record per CDR3 protein. Here the sample spans a few hundred thousand distinct CDR3 sequences, 15% to 20% being singletons. This sample was shared with a second study, whose subject was T cells in Graves' hyperthyroidism and ophthalmopathy.

The sample in question was peripheral blood mononuclear cells (PBMCs), obtained at new diagnosis, from a patient treated with antithyroid drugs. These TCRs come from a woman younger than 30 with Graves disease.

This clonotype was counted at least ten times. The chain recombines TRBV13 with TRBJ2-1, with TRBD1 matching 8 bases. Looked up from germline, CDR1 is PRHDT and CDR2 is FYEKMQ (reference sequence). Trimming removed 10 bases from V and 5 bases from J; junction bases left unmatched: 4. The CDR3 extends over 12 amino acids. The CDR3 nucleotides read TGTGCCACCCGACAGGGGAACAATGAGCAGTTCTTC. It specifies CATRQGNNEQFF.

This clonotype was seen a handful of times. The V and J genes are TRBV7-8 and TRBJ1-3, with TRBD1 as a possible D gene (6 bases). CDR1 SGHVS and CDR2 FQNEAQ come from the germline V gene. V lost 5 bases and J lost 0, with 14 bases in between. This CDR3 spans 16 amino acids. The CDR3 loop is CASSTQQGYSGNTIYF. As DNA, the CDR3 is TGTGCCAGCAGCACCCAACAGGGTTACTCTGGAAACACCATATATTTT.

The table lists this clonotype with many counts. This chain connects TRBV20-1 to TRBJ2-7, with TRBD1 matching 9 bases. V shed 5 bases and J 4 bases; nucleotides not matched to a gene: 9. This CDR3 has 14 residues. Germline V gives CDR1 DFQATT, CDR2 SNEGSKA (reference sequence). The CDR3 sequence: CSAPGTGKSYEQYF. In DNA, the CDR3 is TGCAGTGCTCCCGGGACAGGGAAGAGTTACGAGCAGTACTTC.

This clonotype was seen at least ten times. The CDR3 spells CASSAGQQNTGELFF. The CDR3 DNA reads TGTGCCAGCAGTGCGGGACAGCAGAACACCGGGGAGCTGTTTTTT. The chain recombines TRBV12-3 or TRBV12-4 with TRBJ2-2; D is perhaps TRBD1 (7 bases). This CDR3 spans 15 amino acids. Trimming took off 5 bases at V and 1 base at J, with 11 bases between the two ends.

This clonotype appeared many times. The V and J genes are TRBV2 and TRBJ2-7, with a possible D match to TRBD1 (6 bases). Germline V gene data show CDR1 as SNHLY and CDR2 as FYNNEI. Trimming took 2 bases from V and 6 from J, leaving 11 bases between them. The CDR3 extends over 13 amino acids. The CDR3 sequence: CASSETGTTEQYF. CDR3 in DNA: TGTGCCAGCAGTGAAACAGGGACGACCGAGCAGTACTTC.

This clonotype was observed many times. CDR3 region: CASSGQANQPQHF. The CDR3 DNA follows: TGTGCCAGCTCGGGACAGGCTAATCAGCCCCAGCATTTT. This chain joins TRBV2 and TRBJ1-5; 8 nucleotides align to TRBD1. The germline CDR1 and CDR2 sequences are SNHLY and FYNNEI. This CDR3 region has 13 residues. The V gene end was trimmed by 8 bases and the J gene end by 4 bases; junction bases not matched to a gene: 4.

Details on this clonotype: A much larger clone is a single base away; this may be a read error. The CDR3 does not end in the conserved phenylalanine or tryptophan, so this is likely a read error. The chain uses TRBV5-1 and TRBJ2-2; a possible D gene is TRBD1 (6 bases). CDR1 SGHRS and CDR2 YFSETQ come from the germline V gene. The CDR3 loop spans 16 amino acids. V was cut by 4 bases and J by 6 bases, with 19 bases left in between. This chain's CDR3 is CASSGGGLAFAGELFS. The CDR3 coding sequence is TGCGCCAGCAGCGGGGGCGGGCTAGCCTTCGCCGGGGAGCTGTTTTCT.

This clonotype was found many times. This chain connects TRBV9 to TRBJ2-5, with D perhaps matching TRBD1 (6 bases). The CDR3 sequence is 14 residues long. CDR1 is SGDLS and CDR2 is YYNGEE in the germline V gene. V lost 3 bases to trimming and J lost 3 bases, with 12 bases between them. CDR3 protein: CASSERTDKETQYF. The CDR3 coding sequence is TGTGCCAGCAGCGAACGGACAGATAAAGAGACCCAGTACTTC. Full variable domain (remainder filled in from reference TRBV9 and TRBJ2-5): DSGVTQTPKHLITATGQRVTLRCSPRSGDLSVYWYQQSLDQGLQFLIQYYNGEERAKGNILERFSAQQFPDLHSELNLSSLELGDSALYFCASSERTDKETQYFGPGTRLLVL.

This clonotype has at least ten counts. This chain connects TRBV30 to TRBJ2-5; 8 bases are shared with TRBD1. CDR3 length: 13 residues. Germline-derived CDR1 and CDR2 are GTSNPN and SVGIG (reference sequence). V gave up 5 bases and J gave up 4 bases; unmatched junction bases: 6. The CDR3 DNA reads TGTGCCTGGGATCAGGGGGCCCTAGAGACCCAGTACTTC. The encoded protein is CAWDQGALETQYF. Drawing the rest from reference TRBV30 and TRBJ2-5, the complete variable domain is SQTIHQWPATLVQPVGSPLSLECTVEGTSNPNLYWYRQAAGRGLQLLFYSVGIGQISSEVPQNLSASRPQDRQFILSSKKLLLSDSGFYLCAWDQGALETQYFGPGTRLLVL.

This chain uses TRBV6-1 with TRBJ1-2; 10 bases match TRBD1. V was clipped by 5 bases and J by 8 bases; unmatched bases: 14. The CDR3 spans 16 residues. CDR1 is MNHNS, CDR2 SASEGT, per germline. CDR3 sequence: CASSRRQGAGVAGYTF. The CDR3 DNA is TGTGCCAGCAGTCGTCGACAGGGGGCGGGGGTGGCGGGCTACACCTTC.

In this sample, this clonotype turned up many times. The genes are TRBV6-1 and TRBJ2-7; D possibly uses TRBD1 or TRBD2 (5 bases each). The germline gives CDR1 MNHNS, CDR2 SASEGT. CDR3 length equals 15 residues. The V and J ends lost 6 bases and 3 bases respectively, with 18 bases between them. This chain's CDR3 is CASRPSGTLGYEQYF. In DNA form, the CDR3 reads TGTGCCAGCAGGCCTTCCGGGACCCTAGGCTACGAGCAGTACTTC.

The chain joins TRBV20-1 to TRBJ1-5, with a possible D match to TRBD1 (6 bases). This CDR3 comprises 11 residues. Germline-derived CDR1 and CDR2 are DFQATT and SNEGSKA (reference sequence). V was shortened by 6 bases and J by 7 bases, with 10 bases between the two germline ends. CDR3 DNA: TGCAGTGCCAGAACAGGGCAGCCCCAGCATTTT. This codes for CSARTGQPQHF.

The chain combines TRBV30 with TRBJ1-5; the D is unclear. The CDR3 has 14 residues. CDR1 GTSNPN and CDR2 SVGIG come from the germline V gene (reference sequence). Trimming left V 1 base short and J 3 bases short, with 10 bases between. The CDR3, as DNA: TGTGCCTGGAGTGCGGTTGATAACAATCAGCCCCAGCATTTT. It translates to CAWSAVDNNQPQHF. Using reference TRBV30 and TRBJ1-5 for the parts outside the CDR3, the full variable domain is SQTIHQWPATLVQPVGSPLSLECTVEGTSNPNLYWYRQAAGRGLQLLFYSVGIGQISSEVPQNLSASRPQDRQFILSSKKLLLSDSGFYLCAWSAVDNNQPQHFGDGTRLSIL.

This clonotype appeared many times. The chain is built from TRBV30 and TRBJ2-7, with 7 bases lining up with TRBD1. Unmatched junction bases numbered 21, after V lost 0 bases and J lost 4 bases. The CDR3 loop spans 19 amino acids. CDR1 is GTSNPN and CDR2 is SVGIG in the germline V gene (reference sequence). CDR3 in amino acids: CAWSVHRGFTSSSFYEQYF. CDR3 bases: TGTGCCTGGAGTGTCCACAGGGGATTTACGAGCAGTTCGTTTTACGAGCAGTACTTC.

This clonotype was observed many times. The CDR3, as DNA: TGTGCCAGCTCGCACAGGGGAGATGAAGCTTTCTTT. This gives the protein CASSHRGDEAFF. V is TRBV18 and J is TRBJ1-1; 7 bases map to TRBD1. The CDR3 sequence is 12 residues long. CDR1 is KGHSH and CDR2 is LQKENI in the germline V gene. V trimming: 6 bases; J trimming: 7 bases; junction bases outside the gene matches: 5.

Remarks on this clonotype: Relative to the germline gene, one junction end is altered; a read error may explain this. The V and J genes are TRBV7-9 and TRBJ2-1, with TRBD2 identical over 11 bases. The CDR3 runs 15 residues. CDR1 is SEHNR, CDR2 FQNEAQ, per germline (reference sequence). The CDR3, as DNA: TGTGCCAGCAGCATAGCGGGAGGGCCGAGTAATGAGCAGTTCTTC. Its translation is CASSIAGGPSNEQFF.

This clonotype was counted a few times. The chain has TRBV28 and TRBJ2-2, with D tentatively TRBD1 (6 bases). Germline V gene sequence: CDR1 MDHEN, CDR2 SYDVKM. CDR3 length: 12 residues. V lost 8 bases to trimming and J lost 6 bases, with 10 bases between them. The CDR3 nucleotides read TGTGCCAGCCGTCAGGGGTCCGGGGAGCTGTTTTTT. It yields the protein CASRQGSGELFF.

About this clonotype itself: A much larger clone lies one base from this, so it may be a read error. This chain links TRBV12-3 or TRBV12-4 with TRBJ2-7; perhaps D is TRBD1 or TRBD2 (5 bases each). The CDR3 is 14 amino acids. CDR3 sequence reads: CARSYTRGIYEQYF. DNA for the CDR3: TGTGCCAGAAGTTATACCCGGGGCATCTACGAGCAGTACTTC.

This clonotype was detected ten times or more. The V and J genes are TRBV11-2 and TRBJ2-2, with 8 bases identical to TRBD1. This CDR3 comprises 14 residues. Germline lookup yields CDR1 SGHAT and CDR2 FQNNGV. J was trimmed by 6 bases and V by 5 bases; bases with no gene match: 5. CDR3 nucleotide sequence: TGTGCCAGCAGCATCGACAGGGGTGCCGGGGAGCTGTTTTTT. This encodes CASSIDRGAGELFF.

This clonotype was seen at least ten times. The V call is TRBV5-4, the J call TRBJ1-1, with D unresolved. Trimming shortened V by 9 bases and J by 8 bases, and 20 bases separated the two germline ends. The CDR3 loop spans 13 amino acids. In germline, CDR1 is SGHNT, CDR2 YYREEE (reference sequence). The DNA of the CDR3 is TGTGCCATGCAGCCGGGGAGTGGTCTGGAAGCTTTCTTT. Its translation is CAMQPGSGLEAFF.

The chain is built from TRBV30 and TRBJ1-1; 8 bases line up with TRBD1. The CDR3 is 13 residues long. From germline, CDR1 is GTSNPN and CDR2 SVGIG (reference sequence). V was pared by 1 base and J by 6 bases, with 4 bases of the junction left unmatched. DNA of the CDR3: TGTGCCTGGAGTGCCGGGACAGGTTCTGAAGCTTTCTTT. This translates into CAWSAGTGSEAFF.

This clonotype was detected ten times or more. The chain uses TRBV2 and TRBJ1-1; 10 bases match TRBD1. Germline CDR1 is SNHLY and CDR2 is FYNNEI. CDR3 size: 11 residues. The DNA of the CDR3 is TGTGGGACAGGGGGTGTCACTGAAGCTTTCTTT. It yields the protein CGTGGVTEAFF.

This CDR3 is CASSLRTGMIYEQYF. CDR3 nucleotide sequence: TGCGCCAGCAGCCTTCGGACAGGGATGATATACGAGCAGTACTTC. The chain has TRBV5-1 and TRBJ2-7; 8 bases fit TRBD1. The CDR3 covers 15 residues. The trim removed 4 bases at V and 4 bases at J, leaving 10 bases unmatched. In germline, CDR1 is SGHRS, CDR2 YFSETQ. Complete variable domain (other parts from reference TRBV5-1 and TRBJ2-7): KAGVTQTPRYLIKTRGQQVTLSCSPISGHRSVSWYQQTPGQGLQFLFEYFSETQRNKGNFPGRFSGRQFSNSRSEMNVSTLELGDSALYLCASSLRTGMIYEQYFGPGTRLTVT.

This sequence joins TRBV4-1 and TRBJ2-7; a weak D match, TRBD1 (7 bases). This CDR3 region has 15 residues. Between the trimmed V and J ends, which lost 3 bases and 4 bases, there was a span of 16 bases. The germline CDR1 and CDR2 sequences are MGHRA and YSYEKL. DNA of the CDR3: TGCGCCAGCAGCCACCCTGGAGGGGGCCTATACGAGCAGTACTTC. As protein: CASSHPGGGLYEQYF.

The chain has TRBV5-1 and TRBJ2-7, with 10 bases lining up with TRBD2. The CDR3 has 15 residues. Germline V gene data show CDR1 as SGHRS and CDR2 as YFSETQ. J gave up 6 bases and V 0 bases, and 6 bases lay outside the gene matches. CDR3 nucleotide sequence: TGCGCCAGCAGCTTGGCCCTAGCGGGAGAGAGCGAGCAGTACTTC. Translation: CASSLALAGESEQYF.

The sample holds many counts of this clonotype. The rearrangement joins TRBV20-1 to TRBJ2-7; 7 positions agree with TRBD1. In germline, CDR1 is DFQATT, CDR2 SNEGSKA (reference sequence). This CDR3 region has 13 residues. DNA for the CDR3: TGCAGGGCCGGTGGGGGACAGACCTACGAGCAGTACTTC. This sequence encodes CRAGGGQTYEQYF.

The table lists this clonotype with many counts. J is TRBJ1-4 and V is TRBV18; TRBD1 matches at 9 bases. With 8 bases clipped from V and 4 bases from J, the junction kept 8 bases outside the gene matches. The germline V gene has CDR1 KGHSH and CDR2 LQKENI. The CDR3 sequence is 15 residues long. The CDR3 sequence: CASGPGTGLNEKLFF. The CDR3 bases are TGTGCCAGCGGCCCCGGGACAGGGCTTAATGAAAAACTGTTTTTT.

This clonotype turned up a few times. The chain links TRBV14 to TRBJ2-1, with 10 bases fitting TRBD1. CDR1 is SGHDN and CDR2 is FVKESK in the germline V gene. V dropped 1 base and J dropped 7; count of bases not matched to a gene: 7. The CDR3 totals 16 residues. Here the CDR3 reads CASSQAWTGGRNEQFF. The CDR3 nucleotides read TGTGCCAGCAGCCAAGCCTGGACAGGGGGTAGGAATGAGCAGTTCTTC.

The chain employs TRBV5-1 and TRBJ2-5, with 10 bases matching TRBD2. CDR1 and CDR2 (germline): SGHRS, YFSETQ. V lost 1 base and J lost 3; bases outside the gene matches: 3. The CDR3 sequence is 15 residues long. The CDR3 DNA reads as TGCGCCAGCAGCTTGTCCGGACTAGCGGAAGAGACCCAGTACTTC. It encodes CASSLSGLAEETQYF.

This clonotype was seen at least ten times. The chain carries TRBV2 and TRBJ1-1, with D unclear. Trimming cost V 2 bases and J 10 bases, with 17 bases left between them. The CDR3 is made up of 14 amino acids. Per the germline V gene, CDR1 is SNHLY and CDR2 is FYNNEI. The CDR3 coding sequence is TGTGCCAGCAGTGAAAAGCCGGGGAGAGTGGGAGCTTTCTTT. Amino acids: CASSEKPGRVGAFF.

This clonotype has ten or more counts. The chain recombines TRBV10-3 with TRBJ2-2; 8 bases align to TRBD2. This CDR3 spans 14 amino acids. CDR1 and CDR2 (germline): ENHRY, SYGVKD. The V segment lost 6 bases and the J segment 4 bases; nucleotides outside the gene matches: 4. Here the CDR3 DNA reads TGTGCCATCAGCGGGGGGGGCAGCACCGGGGAGCTGTTTTTT. Translating it yields CAISGGGSTGELFF.